Given below is one TCR beta chain in context. Its antigen is still unknown. Thyroid surgery was performed in patients who had received no treatment beforehand. With V trimmed by 3 bases and J by 2 bases, 7 bases remained unmatched. This CDR3 is built from 16 residues. The germline V gene has CDR1 DFQATT and CDR2 SNEGSKA (reference sequence). This specimen belongs to a study of metastatic and nonmetastatic thyroid tumors. Background on the study: Patients with malignant and benign thyroid disease provided blood and tumor or nodule tissue, whose repertoires were compared.

Original data processing: Differences in CDR3 between clinicopathological groups were drawn on to build a classifier intended to discriminate distant-metastatic papillary thyroid cancer patients. Via MiXCR, TCRdb re-called the PCR reads. These V and J calls rely on TCRdb rather than the paper's analysis. Among 35,000 to 40,000 clones listed, around 30% were seen once. General study results and limits: TCR beta diversity was reportedly significantly higher in malignant thyroid tumors than benign nodules, in blood and tumor.

The sample comprised blood. The J gene is TRBJ2-5, the V gene TRBV20-1; 12 bases line up with TRBD2. The sequence derives from a male donor with papillary thyroid cancer or a benign thyroid nodule (not recorded which). Some clones in this sample may be carry-over from other donors' samples. CDR3: CSASSLAGGRQETQYF. DNA of the CDR3: TGCAGTGCTAGTAGCCTAGCGGGAGGGCGGCAAGAGACCCAGTACTTC.